Presented here are 2 T cell receptor beta chains from one specimen sequenced in a study of cytomegalovirus exposure and HLA in healthy donors. Libraries were prepared by immunoSEQ multiplex PCR; TCRdb keeps only in-frame clonotypes and omits some of them. The sample has 130,000 to 150,000 clones; about 90% are singletons. The sample taken for sequencing was PBMCs. These receptors originate from a woman between 18 and 29 years old in good health and CMV-seropositive.

This chain joins TRBV6-5 and TRBJ2-1; 7 positions match TRBD2. V lost 2 bases, J lost 14 bases, and 3 bases stayed unmatched. Germline CDR1 is MNHEY and CDR2 is SVGAGI. This CDR3 is built from 11 residues. In DNA form, the CDR3 reads TGTGCCAGCAGTTACGGGGCGGGGGAGTTCTTC. This encodes CASSYGAGEFF.

The chain employs TRBV6-4 and TRBJ1-2, with a possible D match to TRBD1 (6 bases). Germline values: CDR1 MRHNA, CDR2 SNTAGT. CDR3 length: 13 amino acids. V dropped 5 bases and J dropped 6 bases, with 13 bases sitting between them. CDR3 protein: CASSSTGRDGYTF. CDR3 nucleotide sequence: TGTGCCAGCAGTTCAACAGGGCGCGATGGCTACACCTTC.